Sequencing of this TCR beta chain was carried out in a study of T cell responses to AZD1222 COVID-19 vaccine. The CDR3 is 17 residues long. Germline V gene data show CDR1 as MNHEY and CDR2 as SVGEGT. V trimming: 6 bases; J trimming: 7 bases; junction bases outside the gene matches: 18. Study results and caveats: There were repertoire samples only from the period after the peak T cell response. The reported proportion of spike-specific TCRs targeting unmutated variant regions was nearly half. Only five or six AZD1222 recipients tested seropositive at baseline. There were vaccine-associated CD4 TCRs across spike, dominant at 160-218 and 743-854.

On this clone itself: Its antigen is not identified.

The table came from immunoSEQ multiplex PCR; TCRdb's copy has only in-frame clones and leaves some out. The sample lists about 110,000 clones, 80% to 90% occurring once. This sample comprised peripheral blood, obtained on day 0 of AZD1222 vaccination. The origin of this receptor is an adult in good health. The chain has TRBV6-2 or TRBV6-3 and TRBJ1-5, with 7 nucleotides matching TRBD1. The CDR3 bases are TGTGCCAGCAGACCTTCGGGAGGGGGCTTAGCCCTGCAGCCCCAGCATTTT. Its protein product is CASRPSGGGLALQPQHF.